This TCR beta chain was obtained from a study of T cell responses to AZD1222 COVID-19 vaccine. Notes on the study in general: Unmutated variant regions are reportedly targeted by nearly half of spike-specific TCRs.

Generated by immunoSEQ multiplex PCR, the TCRdb table keeps only in-frame clones and is missing some. Of about 140,000 clones listed, over 90% are singletons. Points on this clone: Its cognate antigen is unknown.

The germline gives CDR1 LGHNA, CDR2 YSLEER. Between the trimmed V and J ends, which lost 0 bases and 1 base, there was a span of 6 bases. The CDR3 runs to 14 residues. The source was peripheral blood, collected on day 0 of AZD1222 vaccination. This chain links TRBV4-3 with TRBJ1-1, with D maybe TRBD1 (6 bases). This clonotype was sampled from an adult in good health. The CDR3: CASSQEGGNTEAFF. CDR3 nucleotides: TGCGCCAGCAGCCAAGAAGGGGGGAACACTGAAGCTTTCTTT.